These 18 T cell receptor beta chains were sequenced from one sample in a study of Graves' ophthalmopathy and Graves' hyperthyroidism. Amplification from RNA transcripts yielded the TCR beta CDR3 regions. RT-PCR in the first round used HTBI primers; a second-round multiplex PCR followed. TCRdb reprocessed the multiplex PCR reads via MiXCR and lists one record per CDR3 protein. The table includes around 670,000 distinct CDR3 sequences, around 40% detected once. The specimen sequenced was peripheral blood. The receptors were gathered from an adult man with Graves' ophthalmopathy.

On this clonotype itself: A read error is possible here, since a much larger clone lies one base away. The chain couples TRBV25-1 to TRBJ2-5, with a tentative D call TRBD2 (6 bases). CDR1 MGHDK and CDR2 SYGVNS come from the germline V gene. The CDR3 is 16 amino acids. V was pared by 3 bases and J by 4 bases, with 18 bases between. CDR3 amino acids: CASSDLQNDGGETQYF. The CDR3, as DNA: TGTGCCAGCAGTGATCTCCAAAATGACGGGGGAGAGACCCAGTACTTC.

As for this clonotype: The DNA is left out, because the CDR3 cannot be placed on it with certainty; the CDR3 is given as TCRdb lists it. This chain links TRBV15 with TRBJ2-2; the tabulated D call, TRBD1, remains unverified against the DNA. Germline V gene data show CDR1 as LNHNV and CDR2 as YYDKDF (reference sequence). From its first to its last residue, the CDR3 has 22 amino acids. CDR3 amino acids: CATSTLSGDSIWLHLRFGELFF.

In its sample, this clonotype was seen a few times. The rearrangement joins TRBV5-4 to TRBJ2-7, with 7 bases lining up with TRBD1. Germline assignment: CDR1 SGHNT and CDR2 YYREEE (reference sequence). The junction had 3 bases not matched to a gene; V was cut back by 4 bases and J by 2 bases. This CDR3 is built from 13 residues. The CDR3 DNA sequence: TGTGCCAGCAGCGCAGGGACAGCCTACGAGCAGTACTTC. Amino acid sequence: CASSAGTAYEQYF.

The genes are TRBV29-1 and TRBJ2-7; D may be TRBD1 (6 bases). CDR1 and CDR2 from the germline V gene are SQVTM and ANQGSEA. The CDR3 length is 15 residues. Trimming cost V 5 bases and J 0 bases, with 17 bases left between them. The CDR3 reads CSVTIQGANSYEQYF. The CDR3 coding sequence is TGCAGCGTTACGATACAGGGAGCGAACTCCTACGAGCAGTACTTC.

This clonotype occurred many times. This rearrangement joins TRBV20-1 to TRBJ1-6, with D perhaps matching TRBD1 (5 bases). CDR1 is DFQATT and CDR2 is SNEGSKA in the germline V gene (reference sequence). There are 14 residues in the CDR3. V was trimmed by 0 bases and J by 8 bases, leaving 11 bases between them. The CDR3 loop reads CSARDRTMDSPLHF. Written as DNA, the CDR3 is TGCAGTGCTAGAGACCGGACAATGGATTCACCCCTCCACTTT.

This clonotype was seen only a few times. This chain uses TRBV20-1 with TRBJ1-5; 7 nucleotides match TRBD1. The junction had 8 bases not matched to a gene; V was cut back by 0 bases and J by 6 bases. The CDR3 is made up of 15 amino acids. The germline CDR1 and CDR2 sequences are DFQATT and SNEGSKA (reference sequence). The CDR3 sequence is CSARDLDRASQPQHF. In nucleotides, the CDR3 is TGCAGTGCTAGAGATCTCGACAGGGCGAGTCAGCCCCAGCATTTT.

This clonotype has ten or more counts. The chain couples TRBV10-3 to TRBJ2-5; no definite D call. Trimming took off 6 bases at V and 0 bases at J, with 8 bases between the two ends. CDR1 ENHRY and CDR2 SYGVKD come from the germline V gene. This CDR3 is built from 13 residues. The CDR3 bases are TGTGCCATCAGGACGGCCAACCAAGAGACCCAGTACTTC. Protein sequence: CAIRTANQETQYF.

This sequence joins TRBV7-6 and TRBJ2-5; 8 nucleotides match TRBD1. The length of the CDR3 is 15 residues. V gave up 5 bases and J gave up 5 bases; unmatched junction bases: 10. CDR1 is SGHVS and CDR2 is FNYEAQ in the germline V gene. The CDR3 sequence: CASSVAQGAYETQYF. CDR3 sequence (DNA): TGTGCCAGCAGCGTGGCTCAGGGGGCCTACGAGACCCAGTACTTC.

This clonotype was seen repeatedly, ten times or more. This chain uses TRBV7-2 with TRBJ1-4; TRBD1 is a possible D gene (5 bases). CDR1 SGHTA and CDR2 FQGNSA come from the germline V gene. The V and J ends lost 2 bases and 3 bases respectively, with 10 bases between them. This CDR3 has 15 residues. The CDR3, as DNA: TGTGCCAGCAGCTTACAGGGTTGGCCTAATGAAAAACTGTTTTTT. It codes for CASSLQGWPNEKLFF.

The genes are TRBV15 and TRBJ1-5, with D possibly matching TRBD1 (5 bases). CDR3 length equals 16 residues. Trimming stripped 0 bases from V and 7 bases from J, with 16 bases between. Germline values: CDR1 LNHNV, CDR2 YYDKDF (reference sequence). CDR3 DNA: TGTGCCACCAGCAGAGAGGTAGGGGCACCAGGACAGCCCCAGCATTTT. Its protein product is CATSREVGAPGQPQHF.

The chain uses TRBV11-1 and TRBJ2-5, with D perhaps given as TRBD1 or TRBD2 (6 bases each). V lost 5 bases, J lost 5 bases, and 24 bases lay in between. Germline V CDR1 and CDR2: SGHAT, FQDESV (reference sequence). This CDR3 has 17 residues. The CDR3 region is CASSPGAHVGAGETQYF. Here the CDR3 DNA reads TGTGCCAGCAGCCCAGGTGCCCACGTGGGGGCGGGGGAGACCCAGTACTTC.

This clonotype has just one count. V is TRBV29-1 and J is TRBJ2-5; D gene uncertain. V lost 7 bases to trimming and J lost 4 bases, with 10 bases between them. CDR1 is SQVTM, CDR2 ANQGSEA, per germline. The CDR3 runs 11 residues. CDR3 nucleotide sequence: TGCAGCGCGGTTATGGGAGAGACCCAGTACTTC. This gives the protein CSAVMGETQYF.

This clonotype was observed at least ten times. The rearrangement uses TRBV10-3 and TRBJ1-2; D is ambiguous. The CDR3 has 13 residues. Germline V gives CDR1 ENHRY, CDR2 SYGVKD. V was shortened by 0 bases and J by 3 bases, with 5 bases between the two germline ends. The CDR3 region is CAISESRDYGYTF. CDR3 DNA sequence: TGTGCCATCAGTGAGTCGAGGGACTATGGCTACACCTTC.

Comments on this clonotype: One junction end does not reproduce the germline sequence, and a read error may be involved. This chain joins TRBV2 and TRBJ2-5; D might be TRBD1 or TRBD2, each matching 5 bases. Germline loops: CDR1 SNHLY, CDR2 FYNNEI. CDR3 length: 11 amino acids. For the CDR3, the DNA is TGTGCCAGCAGTGTGGGGGAGATCCAGTACTTC. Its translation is CASSVGEIQYF.

DNA for the CDR3: TGTGCCAGCAGGAACAGGGAAGTCTCCTACGAGCAGTACTTC. It translates to CASRNREVSYEQYF. This chain uses TRBV7-8 with TRBJ2-7; tentatively, D is TRBD1 (6 bases). The CDR3 has 14 amino acids. Germline loops: CDR1 SGHVS, CDR2 FQNEAQ. V gave up 6 bases and J gave up 0 bases, with 12 bases separating them.

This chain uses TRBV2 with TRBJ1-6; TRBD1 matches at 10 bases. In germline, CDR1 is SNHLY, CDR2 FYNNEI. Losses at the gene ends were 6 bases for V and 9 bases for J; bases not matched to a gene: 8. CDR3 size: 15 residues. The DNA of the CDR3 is TGTGCCAGCAGGGGCGGGGACAGGGGTAGTTCACCCCTCCACTTT. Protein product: CASRGGDRGSSPLHF. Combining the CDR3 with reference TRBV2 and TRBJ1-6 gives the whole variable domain EPEVTQTPSHQVTQMGQEVILRCVPISNHLYFYWYRQILGQKVEFLVSFYNNEISEKSEIFDDQFSVERPDGSNFTLKIRSTKLEDSAMYFCASRGGDRGSSPLHFGNGTRLTVT.

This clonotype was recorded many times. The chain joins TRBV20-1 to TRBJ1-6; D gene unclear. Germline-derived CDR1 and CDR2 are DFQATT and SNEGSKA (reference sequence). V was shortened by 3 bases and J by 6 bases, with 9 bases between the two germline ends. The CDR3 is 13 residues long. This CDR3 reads CSASGSGNSPLHF. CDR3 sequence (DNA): TGCAGTGCTAGCGGCAGCGGTAATTCACCCCTCCACTTT.

The CDR3, as DNA: TGTGCCAGCAGTTTTTCGGCGGGACTCACCGGGGAGCTGTTTTTT. Translation: CASSFSAGLTGELFF. V gene TRBV12-3 or TRBV12-4 combines with J gene TRBJ2-2; TRBD2 might be the D (6 bases). Trimming pared 3 bases from V and 4 bases from J, leaving 12 bases between. This CDR3 spans 15 amino acids.